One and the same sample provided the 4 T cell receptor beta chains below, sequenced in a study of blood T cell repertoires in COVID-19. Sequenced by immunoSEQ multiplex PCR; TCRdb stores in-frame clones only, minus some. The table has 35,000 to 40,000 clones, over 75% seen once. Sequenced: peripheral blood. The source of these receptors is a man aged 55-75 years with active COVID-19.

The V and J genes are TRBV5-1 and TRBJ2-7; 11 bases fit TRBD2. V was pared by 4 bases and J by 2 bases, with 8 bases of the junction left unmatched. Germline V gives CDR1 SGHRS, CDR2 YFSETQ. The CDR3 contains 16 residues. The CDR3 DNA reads TGCGCCAGCAGCCTCCGGACTAGCGGGCTACCCTACGAGCAGTACTTC. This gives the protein CASSLRTSGLPYEQYF.

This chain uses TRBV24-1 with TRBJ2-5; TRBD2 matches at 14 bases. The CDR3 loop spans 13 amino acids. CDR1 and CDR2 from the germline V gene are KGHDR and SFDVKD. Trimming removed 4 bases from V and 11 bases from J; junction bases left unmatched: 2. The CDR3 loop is CATSERLAGGQYF. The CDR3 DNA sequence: TGTGCCACCAGTGAAAGACTAGCGGGGGGGCAGTACTTC.

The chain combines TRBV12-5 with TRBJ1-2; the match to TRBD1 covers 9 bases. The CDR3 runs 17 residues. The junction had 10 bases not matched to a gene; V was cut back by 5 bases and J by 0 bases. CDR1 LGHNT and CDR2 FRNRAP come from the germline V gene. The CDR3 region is CASGPGQGRKANYGYTF. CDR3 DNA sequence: TGTGCTAGTGGTCCAGGACAGGGGCGGAAGGCTAACTATGGCTACACCTTC.

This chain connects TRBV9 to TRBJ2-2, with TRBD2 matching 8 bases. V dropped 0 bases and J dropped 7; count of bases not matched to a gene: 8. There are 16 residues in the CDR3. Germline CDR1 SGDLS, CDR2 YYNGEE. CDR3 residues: CASSVEPSGSGGELFF. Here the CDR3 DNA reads TGTGCCAGCAGCGTAGAACCCAGCGGGAGCGGCGGGGAGCTGTTTTTT.